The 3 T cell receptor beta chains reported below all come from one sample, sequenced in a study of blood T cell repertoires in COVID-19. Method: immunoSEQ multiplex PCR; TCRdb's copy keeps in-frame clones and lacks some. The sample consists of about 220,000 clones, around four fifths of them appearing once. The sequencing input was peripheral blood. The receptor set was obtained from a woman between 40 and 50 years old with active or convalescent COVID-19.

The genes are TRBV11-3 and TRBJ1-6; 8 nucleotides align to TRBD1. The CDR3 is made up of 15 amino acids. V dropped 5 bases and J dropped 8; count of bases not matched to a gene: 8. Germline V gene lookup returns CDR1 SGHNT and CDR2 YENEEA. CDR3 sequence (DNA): TGTGCCAGCAGCGCACAAGGACAGGGCCATTCACCCCTCCACTTT. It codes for CASSAQGQGHSPLHF.

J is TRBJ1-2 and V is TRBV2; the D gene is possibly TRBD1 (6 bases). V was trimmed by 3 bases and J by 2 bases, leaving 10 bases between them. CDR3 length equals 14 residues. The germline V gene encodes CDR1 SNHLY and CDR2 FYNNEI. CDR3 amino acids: CASSEWGGNYGYTF. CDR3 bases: TGTGCCAGCAGTGAGTGGGGGGGCAACTATGGCTACACCTTC.

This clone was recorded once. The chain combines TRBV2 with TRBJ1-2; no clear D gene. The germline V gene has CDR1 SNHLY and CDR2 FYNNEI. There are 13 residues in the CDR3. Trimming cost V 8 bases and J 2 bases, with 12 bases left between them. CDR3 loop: CASLLGLNYGYTF. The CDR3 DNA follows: TGTGCCAGCCTGCTGGGCCTCAACTATGGCTACACCTTC.